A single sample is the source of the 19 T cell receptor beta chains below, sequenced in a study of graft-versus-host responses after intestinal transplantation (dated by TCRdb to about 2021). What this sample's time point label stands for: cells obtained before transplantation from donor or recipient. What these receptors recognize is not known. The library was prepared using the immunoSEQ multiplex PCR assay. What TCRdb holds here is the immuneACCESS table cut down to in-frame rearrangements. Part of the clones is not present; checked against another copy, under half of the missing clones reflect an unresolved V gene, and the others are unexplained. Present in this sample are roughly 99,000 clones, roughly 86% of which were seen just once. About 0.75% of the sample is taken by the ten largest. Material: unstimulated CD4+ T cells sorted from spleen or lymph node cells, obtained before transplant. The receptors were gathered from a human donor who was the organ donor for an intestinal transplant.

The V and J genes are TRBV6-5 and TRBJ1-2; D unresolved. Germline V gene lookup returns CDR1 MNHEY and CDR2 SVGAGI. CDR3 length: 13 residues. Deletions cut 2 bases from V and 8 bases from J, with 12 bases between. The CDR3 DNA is TGTGCCAGCAGTTACCGGGAGCGGGGAGGCTACACCTTC. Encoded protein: CASSYRERGGYTF.

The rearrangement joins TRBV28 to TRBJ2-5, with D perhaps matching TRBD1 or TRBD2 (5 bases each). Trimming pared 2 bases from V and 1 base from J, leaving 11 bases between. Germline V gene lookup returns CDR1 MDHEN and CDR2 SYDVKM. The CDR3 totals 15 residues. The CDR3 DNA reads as TGTGCCAGCAGTTTAACTAGTGGGGGCCAAGAGACCCAGTACTTC. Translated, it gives CASSLTSGGQETQYF.

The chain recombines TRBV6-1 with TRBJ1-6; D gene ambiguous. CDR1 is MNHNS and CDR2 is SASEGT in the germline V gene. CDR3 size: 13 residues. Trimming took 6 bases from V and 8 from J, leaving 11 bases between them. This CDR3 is CASSRFSHSPLHF. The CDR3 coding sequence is TGTGCCAGCAGCCGCTTTAGTCATTCACCCCTCCACTTT.

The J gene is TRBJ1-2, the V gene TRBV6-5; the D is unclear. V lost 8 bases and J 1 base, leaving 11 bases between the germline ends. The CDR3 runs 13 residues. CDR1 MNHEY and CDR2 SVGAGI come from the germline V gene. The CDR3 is CASQLRINYGYTF. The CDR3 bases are TGTGCCAGCCAACTGCGGATTAACTATGGCTACACCTTC.

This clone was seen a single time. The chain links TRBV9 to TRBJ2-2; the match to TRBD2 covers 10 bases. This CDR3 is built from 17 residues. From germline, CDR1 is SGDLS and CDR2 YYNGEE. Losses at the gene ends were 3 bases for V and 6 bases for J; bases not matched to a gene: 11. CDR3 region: CASSAILAGEFAGELFF. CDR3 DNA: TGTGCCAGCAGCGCCATTCTAGCGGGAGAGTTTGCCGGGGAGCTGTTTTTT.

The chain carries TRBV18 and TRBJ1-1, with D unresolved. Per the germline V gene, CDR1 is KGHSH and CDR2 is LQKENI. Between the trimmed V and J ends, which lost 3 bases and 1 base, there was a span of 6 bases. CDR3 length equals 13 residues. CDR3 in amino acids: CASSPHKNTEAFF. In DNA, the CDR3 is TGTGCCAGCTCACCCCACAAGAACACTGAAGCTTTCTTT.

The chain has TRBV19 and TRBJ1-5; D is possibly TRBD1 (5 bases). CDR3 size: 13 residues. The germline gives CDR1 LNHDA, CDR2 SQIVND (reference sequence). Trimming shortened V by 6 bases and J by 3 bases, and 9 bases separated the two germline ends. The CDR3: CASRRTTNQPQHF. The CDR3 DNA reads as TGTGCCAGTAGGCGGACAACCAATCAGCCCCAGCATTTT.

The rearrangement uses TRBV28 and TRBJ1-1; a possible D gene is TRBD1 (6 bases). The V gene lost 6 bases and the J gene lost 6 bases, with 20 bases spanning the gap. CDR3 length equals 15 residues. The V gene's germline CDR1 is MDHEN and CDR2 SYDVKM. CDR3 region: CASSPLGQSRAEAFF. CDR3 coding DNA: TGTGCCAGCAGCCCGCTCGGACAGTCTAGGGCTGAAGCTTTCTTT.

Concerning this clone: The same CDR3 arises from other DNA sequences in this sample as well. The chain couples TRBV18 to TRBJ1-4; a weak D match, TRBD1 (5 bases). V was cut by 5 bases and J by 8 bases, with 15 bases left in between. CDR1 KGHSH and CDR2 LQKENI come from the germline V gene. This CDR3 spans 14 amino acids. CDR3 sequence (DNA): TGTGCCAGCTCATTCCGAGACGGGGACGAAAAACTGTTTTTT. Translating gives CASSFRDGDEKLFF.

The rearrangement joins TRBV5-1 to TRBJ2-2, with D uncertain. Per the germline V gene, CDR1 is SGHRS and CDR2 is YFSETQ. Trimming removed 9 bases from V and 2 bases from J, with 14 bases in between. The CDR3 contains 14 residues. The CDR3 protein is CATNAATNTGELFF. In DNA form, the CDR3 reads TGCGCCACCAACGCGGCAACTAACACCGGGGAGCTGTTTTTT. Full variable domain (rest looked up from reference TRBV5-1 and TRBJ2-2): KAGVTQTPRYLIKTRGQQVTLSCSPISGHRSVSWYQQTPGQGLQFLFEYFSETQRNKGNFPGRFSGRQFSNSRSEMNVSTLELGDSALYLCATNAATNTGELFFGEGSRLTVL.

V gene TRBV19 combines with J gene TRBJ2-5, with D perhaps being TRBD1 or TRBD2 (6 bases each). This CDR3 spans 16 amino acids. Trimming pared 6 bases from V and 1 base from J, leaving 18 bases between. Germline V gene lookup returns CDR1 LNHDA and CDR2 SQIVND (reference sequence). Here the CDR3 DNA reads TGTGCCAGTAGGTATGGAGCAGGAGGGGGCCAAGAGACCCAGTACTTC. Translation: CASRYGAGGGQETQYF. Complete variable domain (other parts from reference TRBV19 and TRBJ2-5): DGGITQSPKYLFRKEGQNVTLSCEQNLNHDAMYWYRQDPGQGLRLIYYSQIVNDFQKGDIAEGYSVSREKKESFPLTVTSAQKNPTAFYLCASRYGAGGGQETQYFGPGTRLLVL.

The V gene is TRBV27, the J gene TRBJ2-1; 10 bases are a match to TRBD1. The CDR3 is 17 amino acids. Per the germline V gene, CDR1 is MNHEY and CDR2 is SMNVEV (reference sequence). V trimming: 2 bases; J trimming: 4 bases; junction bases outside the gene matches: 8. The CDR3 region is CASSLRHRDRGYNEQFF. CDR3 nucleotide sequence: TGTGCCAGCAGTTTACGTCACCGGGACAGGGGTTACAATGAGCAGTTCTTC.

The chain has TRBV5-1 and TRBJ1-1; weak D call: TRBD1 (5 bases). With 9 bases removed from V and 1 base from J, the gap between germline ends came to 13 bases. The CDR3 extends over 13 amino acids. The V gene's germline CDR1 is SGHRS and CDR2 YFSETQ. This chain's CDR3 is CATSAGGNTEAFF. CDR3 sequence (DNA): TGCGCCACCTCGGCGGGGGGGAACACTGAAGCTTTCTTT.

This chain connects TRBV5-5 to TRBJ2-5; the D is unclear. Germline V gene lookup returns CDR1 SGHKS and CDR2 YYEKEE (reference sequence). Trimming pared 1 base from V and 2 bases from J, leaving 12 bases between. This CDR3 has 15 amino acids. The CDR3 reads CASSLRAAVQETQYF. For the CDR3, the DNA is TGTGCCAGCAGCTTGAGGGCCGCGGTGCAAGAGACCCAGTACTTC. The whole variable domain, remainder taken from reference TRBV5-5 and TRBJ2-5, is DAGVTQSPTHLIKTRGQQVTLRCSPISGHKSVSWYQQVLGQGPQFIFQYYEKEERGRGNFPDRFSARQFPNYSSELNVNALLLGDSALYLCASSLRAAVQETQYFGPGTRLLVL.

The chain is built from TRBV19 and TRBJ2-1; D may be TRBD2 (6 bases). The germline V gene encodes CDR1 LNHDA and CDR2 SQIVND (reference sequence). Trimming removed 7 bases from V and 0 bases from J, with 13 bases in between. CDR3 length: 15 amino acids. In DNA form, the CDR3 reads TGTGCCAGTACCCTCGCTAGCGTCTCCTACAATGAGCAGTTCTTC. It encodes CASTLASVSYNEQFF.

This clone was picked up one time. The CDR3, as DNA: TGTGCCAGCAGTAATTGGGGGGACAGACGTGAAAAACTGTTTTTT. This encodes CASSNWGDRREKLFF. The chain recombines TRBV21-1 with TRBJ1-4; the table's D call of TRBD1 was not tested on the DNA. TRBV21-1 represents a pseudogene. There are 15 residues in the CDR3.

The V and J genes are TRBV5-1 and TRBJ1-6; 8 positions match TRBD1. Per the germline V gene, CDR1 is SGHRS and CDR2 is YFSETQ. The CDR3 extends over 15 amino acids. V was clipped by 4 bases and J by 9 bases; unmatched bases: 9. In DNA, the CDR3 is TGCGCCAGCAGCGTACAGGGGGATACGGCTTCACCCCTCCACTTT. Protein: CASSVQGDTASPLHF.

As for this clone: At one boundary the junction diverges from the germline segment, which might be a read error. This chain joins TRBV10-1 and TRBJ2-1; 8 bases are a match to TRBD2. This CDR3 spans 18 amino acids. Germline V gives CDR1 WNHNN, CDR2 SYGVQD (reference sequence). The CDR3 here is CARSEARWGRGDYNEQFF. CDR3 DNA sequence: TGCGCCCGCAGTGAGGCTCGGTGGGGGCGGGGGGATTACAATGAGCAGTTCTTC.

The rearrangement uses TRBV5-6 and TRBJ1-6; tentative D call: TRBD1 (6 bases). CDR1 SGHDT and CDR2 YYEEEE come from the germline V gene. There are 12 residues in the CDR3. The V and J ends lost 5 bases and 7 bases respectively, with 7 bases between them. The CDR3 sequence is CASRRGNSPLHF. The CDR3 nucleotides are TGTGCCAGCAGGAGGGGGAATTCACCCCTCCACTTT.